This TCR beta chain originates from a study of CD4+ T cells in melanoma. Whole-study results and caveats: In melanoma, neoantigen-specific CD4+ T cells reportedly differed in differentiation state. CD8+ T cell, macrophage and B cell function reportedly correlated with neoantigen-specific CD4+ T cells.

Trimming took 4 bases from V and 9 from J, leaving 10 bases between them. The germline gives CDR1 SNHLY, CDR2 FYNNEI. This CDR3 region has 13 residues. Repertoires were generated with immunoSEQ multiplex PCR, while TCRdb's copy carries only in-frame clones and drops some. The sample contains around 15,000 clones, roughly 83% of which appear only once. This clone was observed a single time. Antigen: not known. Sequenced input: cells from a culture (not recorded whether cultured in vitro). The V and J genes are TRBV2 and TRBJ1-6; D gene unclear. This clonotype was obtained from a human donor with melanoma. CDR3 DNA sequence: TGTGCCAGCAGTGTTAGAGACGGTTCACCCCTCCACTTT. Residues: CASSVRDGSPLHF.